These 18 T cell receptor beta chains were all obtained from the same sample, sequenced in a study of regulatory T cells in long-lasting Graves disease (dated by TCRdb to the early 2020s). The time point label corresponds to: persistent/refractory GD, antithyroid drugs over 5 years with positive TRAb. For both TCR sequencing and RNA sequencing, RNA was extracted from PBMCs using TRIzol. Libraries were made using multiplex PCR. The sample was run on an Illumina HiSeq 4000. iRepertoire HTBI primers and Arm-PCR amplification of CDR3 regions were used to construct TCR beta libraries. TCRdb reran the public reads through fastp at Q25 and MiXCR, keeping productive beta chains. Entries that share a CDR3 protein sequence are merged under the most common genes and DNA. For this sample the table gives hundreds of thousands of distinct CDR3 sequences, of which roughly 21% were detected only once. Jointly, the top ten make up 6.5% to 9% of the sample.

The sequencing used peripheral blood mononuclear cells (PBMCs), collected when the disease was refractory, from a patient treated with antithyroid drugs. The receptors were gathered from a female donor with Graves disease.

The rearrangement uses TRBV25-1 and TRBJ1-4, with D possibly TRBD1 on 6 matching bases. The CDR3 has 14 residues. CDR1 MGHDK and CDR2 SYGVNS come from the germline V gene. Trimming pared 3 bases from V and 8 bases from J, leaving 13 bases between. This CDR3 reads CASSDEGRGEKLFF. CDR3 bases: TGTGCCAGCAGTGACGAAGGCAGGGGAGAAAAACTGTTTTTT. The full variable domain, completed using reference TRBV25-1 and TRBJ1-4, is EADIYQTPRYLVIGTGKKITLECSQTMGHDKMYWYQQDPGMELHLIHYSYGVNSTEKGDLSSESTVSRIRTEHFPLTLESARPSHTSQYLCASSDEGRGEKLFFGSGTQLSVL.

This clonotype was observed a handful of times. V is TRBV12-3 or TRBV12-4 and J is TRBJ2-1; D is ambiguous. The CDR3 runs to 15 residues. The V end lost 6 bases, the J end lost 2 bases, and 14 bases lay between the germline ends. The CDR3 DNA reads TGTGCCAGCAGAGGCTTCGCGGAAACCTACAATGAGCAGTTCTTC. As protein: CASRGFAETYNEQFF.

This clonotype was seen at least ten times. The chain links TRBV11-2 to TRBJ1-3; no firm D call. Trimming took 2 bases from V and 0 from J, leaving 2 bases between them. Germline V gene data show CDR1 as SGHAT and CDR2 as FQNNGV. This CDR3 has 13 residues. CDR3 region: CASSLRSGNTIYF. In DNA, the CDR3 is TGTGCCAGCAGCTTACGCTCTGGAAACACCATATATTTT. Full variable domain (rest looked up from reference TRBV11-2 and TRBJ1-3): EAGVAQSPRYKIIEKRQSVAFWCNPISGHATLYWYQQILGQGPKLLIQFQNNGVVDDSQLPKDRFSAERLKGVDSTLKIQPAKLEDSAVYLCASSLRSGNTIYFGEGSWLTVV.

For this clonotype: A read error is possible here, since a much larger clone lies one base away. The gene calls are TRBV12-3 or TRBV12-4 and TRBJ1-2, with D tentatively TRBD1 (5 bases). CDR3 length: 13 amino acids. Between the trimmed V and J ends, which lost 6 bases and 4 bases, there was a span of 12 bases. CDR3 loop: CASSRQTGYGYTF. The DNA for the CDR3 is TGTGCCAGCAGCAGACAGACGGGCTATGGCTACACCTTC.

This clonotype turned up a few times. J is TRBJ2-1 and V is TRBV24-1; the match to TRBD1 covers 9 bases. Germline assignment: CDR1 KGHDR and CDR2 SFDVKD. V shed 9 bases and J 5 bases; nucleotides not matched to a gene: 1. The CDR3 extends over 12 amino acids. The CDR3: CATGQGNNEQFF. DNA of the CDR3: TGTGCCACCGGACAGGGGAACAATGAGCAGTTCTTC.

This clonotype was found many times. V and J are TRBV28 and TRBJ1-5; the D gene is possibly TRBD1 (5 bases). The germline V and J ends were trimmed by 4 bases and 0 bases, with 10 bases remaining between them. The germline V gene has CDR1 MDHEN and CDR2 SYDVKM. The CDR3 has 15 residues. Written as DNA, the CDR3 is TGTGCCAGCAGTTACGGGGGAGATAGCAATCAGCCCCAGCATTTT. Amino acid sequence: CASSYGGDSNQPQHF.

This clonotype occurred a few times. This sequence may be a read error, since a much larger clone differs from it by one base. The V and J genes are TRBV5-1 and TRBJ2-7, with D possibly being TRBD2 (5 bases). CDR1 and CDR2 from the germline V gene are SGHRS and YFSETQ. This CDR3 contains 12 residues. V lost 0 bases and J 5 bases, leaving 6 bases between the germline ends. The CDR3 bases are TGCGCCAGCAGCTTGGCCGGGAACGAGCAGTACTTC. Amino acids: CASSLAGNEQYF. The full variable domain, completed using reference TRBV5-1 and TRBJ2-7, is KAGVTQTPRYLIKTRGQQVTLSCSPISGHRSVSWYQQTPGQGLQFLFEYFSETQRNKGNFPGRFSGRQFSNSRSEMNVSTLELGDSALYLCASSLAGNEQYFGPGTRLTVT.

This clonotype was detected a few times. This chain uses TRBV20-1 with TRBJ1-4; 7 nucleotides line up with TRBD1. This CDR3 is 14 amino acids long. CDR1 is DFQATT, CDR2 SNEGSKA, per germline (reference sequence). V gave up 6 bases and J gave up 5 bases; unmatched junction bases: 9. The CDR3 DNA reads TGCAGTGCCGTTCAGGGGGGGATGAATGAAAAACTGTTTTTT. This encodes CSAVQGGMNEKLFF.

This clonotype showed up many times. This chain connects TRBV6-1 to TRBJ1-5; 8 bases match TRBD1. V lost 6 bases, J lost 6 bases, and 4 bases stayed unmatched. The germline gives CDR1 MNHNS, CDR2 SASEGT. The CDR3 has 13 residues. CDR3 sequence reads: CASRRQGIQPQHF. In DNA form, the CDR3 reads TGTGCCAGCAGACGACAGGGGATTCAGCCCCAGCATTTT.

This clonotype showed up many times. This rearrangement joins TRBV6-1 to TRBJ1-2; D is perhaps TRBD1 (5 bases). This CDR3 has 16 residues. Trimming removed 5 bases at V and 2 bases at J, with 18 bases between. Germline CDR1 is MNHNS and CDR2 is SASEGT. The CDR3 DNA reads TGTGCCAGCAGTCTCGACCTGGTAGGGGCGAACTATGGCTACACCTTC. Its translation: CASSLDLVGANYGYTF.

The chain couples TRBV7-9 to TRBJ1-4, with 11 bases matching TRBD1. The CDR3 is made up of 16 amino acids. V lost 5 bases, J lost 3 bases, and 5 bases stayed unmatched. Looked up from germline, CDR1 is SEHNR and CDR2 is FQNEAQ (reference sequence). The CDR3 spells CASSTGQGAPNEKLFF. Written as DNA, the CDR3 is TGTGCCAGCAGCACCGGACAGGGGGCTCCTAATGAAAAACTGTTTTTT.

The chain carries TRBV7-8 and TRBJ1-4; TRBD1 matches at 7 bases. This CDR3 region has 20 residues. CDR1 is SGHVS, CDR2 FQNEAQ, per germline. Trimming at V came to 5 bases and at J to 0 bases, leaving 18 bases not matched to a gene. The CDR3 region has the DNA TGTGCCAGCAGCCCGGACGACAGGGCGGGATCGGGTGCAACTAATGAAAAACTGTTTTTT. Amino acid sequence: CASSPDDRAGSGATNEKLFF.

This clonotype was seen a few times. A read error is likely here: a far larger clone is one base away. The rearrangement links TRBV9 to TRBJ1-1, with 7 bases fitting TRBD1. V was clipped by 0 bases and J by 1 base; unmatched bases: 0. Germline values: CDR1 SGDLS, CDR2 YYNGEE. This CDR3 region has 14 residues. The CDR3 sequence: CASSVGTGNTEAFF. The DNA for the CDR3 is TGTGCCAGCAGCGTAGGGACAGGGAACACTGAAGCTTTCTTT.

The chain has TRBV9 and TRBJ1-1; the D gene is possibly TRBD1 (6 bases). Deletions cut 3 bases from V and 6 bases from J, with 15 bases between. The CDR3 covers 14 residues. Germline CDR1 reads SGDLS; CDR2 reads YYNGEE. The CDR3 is CASSARGGSAEAFF. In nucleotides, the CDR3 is TGTGCCAGCAGCGCGCGAGGGGGGAGTGCTGAAGCTTTCTTT.

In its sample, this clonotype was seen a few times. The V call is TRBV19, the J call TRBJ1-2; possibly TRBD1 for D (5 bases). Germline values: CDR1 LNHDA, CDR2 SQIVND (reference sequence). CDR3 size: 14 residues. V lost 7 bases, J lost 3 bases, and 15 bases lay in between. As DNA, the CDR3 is TGTGCCAGTACCCAGCACGGGGGTTACTATGGCTACACCTTC. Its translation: CASTQHGGYYGYTF.

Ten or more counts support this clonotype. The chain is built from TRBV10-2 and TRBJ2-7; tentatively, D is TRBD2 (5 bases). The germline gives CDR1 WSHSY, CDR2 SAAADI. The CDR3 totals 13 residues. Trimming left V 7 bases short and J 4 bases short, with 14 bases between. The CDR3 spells CASTGSAEYEQYF. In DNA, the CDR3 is TGCGCCAGCACGGGTAGCGCGGAATACGAGCAGTACTTC.

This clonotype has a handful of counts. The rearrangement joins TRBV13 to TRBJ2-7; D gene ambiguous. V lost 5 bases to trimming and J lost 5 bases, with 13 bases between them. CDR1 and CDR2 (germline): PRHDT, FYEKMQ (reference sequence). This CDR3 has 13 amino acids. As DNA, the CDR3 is TGTGCCAGCAGCCCCCCGCAGGCCAACGAGCAGTACTTC. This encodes CASSPPQANEQYF.

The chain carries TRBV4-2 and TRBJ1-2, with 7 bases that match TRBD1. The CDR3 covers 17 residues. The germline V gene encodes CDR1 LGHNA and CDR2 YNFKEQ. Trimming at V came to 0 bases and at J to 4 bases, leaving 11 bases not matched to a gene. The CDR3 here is CASSQDKGGTDFYGYTF. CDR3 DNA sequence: TGTGCCAGCAGCCAAGATAAGGGCGGGACAGACTTCTATGGCTACACCTTC.